This T cell receptor (beta chain) emerged from a study of blood T cells in healthy people across ages. General study results and limits: Lack of knowledge of donor CMV status possibly confounded expanded clonotype changes.

This clonotype has just a few counts. Its cognate antigen is unknown. PCR was performed a second time for about 7 to 12 cycles using a sample-barcoded 5' primer and a J-beta primer mix. TCRdb used MiXCR to reprocess the 5' RACE reads, holding one entry per CDR3 protein. In the table there are some 1,800,000 distinct CDR3 sequences, roughly 43% of which are singletons. Sample donors were healthy Caucasian individuals that came from Russia, aged roughly 6 to 90. Every donor gave ten milliliters of peripheral blood. Extraction of total RNA produced a minimum of 6 micrograms from each sample. V was cut by 2 bases and J by 6 bases, with 12 bases left in between. The CDR3 runs to 14 residues. Germline loops: CDR1 SGHRS, CDR2 YFSETQ.

The chain has TRBV5-1 and TRBJ2-1, with D perhaps TRBD2 (5 bases). Sequenced sample: blood. The clonotype comes from a human donor in good health. The CDR3 DNA follows: TGCGCCAGCAGCTTCGGACTCTACGGCAATGAGCAGTTCTTC. This codes for CASSFGLYGNEQFF.